The entry below gives a single TCR beta chain sequence along with its context. These data come from a study of blood T cell repertoires in COVID-19. The overall study: The study drew acute and convalescent COVID-19 samples from the United States, Italy and Spain. T cells, B-cell-depleted T cells, or PBMCs provided the cDNA or gDNA that served as material.

In the authors' methods: For nucleated cells, counts were estimated from reference gene primer amplification. Measured with immunoSEQ multiplex PCR; TCRdb has only the in-frame clones, and not every one. The V and J calls and the clone size are those of that table, but D and trimming were determined from the DNA. Of about 170,000 clones listed, around 80% are singletons. Germline V gives CDR1 KGHSH, CDR2 LQKENI. The CDR3 loop spans 16 amino acids. The V gene end was trimmed by 3 bases and the J gene end by 5 bases; junction bases not matched to a gene: 9. The clonotype originates from a woman aged 70-85 years with acute or convalescent COVID-19. The rearrangement joins TRBV18 to TRBJ1-2; 10 nucleotides align to TRBD1. The specimen sequenced was peripheral blood. Written as DNA, the CDR3 is TGTGCCAGCTCACCCCCGACAGGGGGCCTGAAGTATGGCTACACCTTC. Encoded protein: CASSPPTGGLKYGYTF.